This T cell receptor (beta chain) was retrieved from a study of identical twins. Via MiXCR, TCRdb re-called the 5' RACE reads, giving one row per CDR3 protein. This sample yields about 720,000 distinct CDR3 sequences, of which 8.5% to 9.5% are seen a single time; approximately 0.89% belongs to the top ten. Germline CDR1 LNHNV, CDR2 YYDKDF (reference sequence). The CDR3 covers 14 residues. Trimming cost V 3 bases and J 14 bases, with 17 bases left between them. The data also belong to a second study, concerning yellow fever vaccine responses in identical twins.

The sequence came from a woman aged 18-29 years in good health. The V gene is TRBV15, the J gene TRBJ1-6, with a possible D match to TRBD1 (6 bases). The sample comprised PBMCs. CDR3 in amino acids: CATSRDFQGSALHF. The CDR3 bases are TGTGCCACCAGCAGGGATTTTCAGGGGTCTGCCCTCCACTTT.